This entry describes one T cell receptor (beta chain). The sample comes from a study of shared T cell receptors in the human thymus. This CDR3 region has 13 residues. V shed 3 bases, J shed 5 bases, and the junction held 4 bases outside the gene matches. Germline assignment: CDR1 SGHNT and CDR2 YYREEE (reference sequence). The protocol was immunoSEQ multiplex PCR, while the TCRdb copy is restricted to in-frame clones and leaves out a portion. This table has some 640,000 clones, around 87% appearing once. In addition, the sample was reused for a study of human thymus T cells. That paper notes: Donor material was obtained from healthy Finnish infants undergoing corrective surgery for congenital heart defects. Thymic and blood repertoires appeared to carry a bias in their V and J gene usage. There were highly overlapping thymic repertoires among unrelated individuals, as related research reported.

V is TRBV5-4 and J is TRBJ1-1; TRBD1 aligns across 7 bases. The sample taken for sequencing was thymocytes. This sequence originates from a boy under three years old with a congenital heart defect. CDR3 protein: CASSSQGGTEAFF. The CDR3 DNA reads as TGTGCCAGCAGCTCTCAGGGGGGAACTGAAGCTTTCTTT.